The rows below give T cell receptor beta chains drawn from one sample of a study of blood T cell repertoires in COVID-19. Some clones are missing from TCRdb's copy, which holds only in-frame ones; the method was immunoSEQ multiplex PCR. The sample consists of roughly 150,000 clones, 75% to 90% of them appearing once. The sequenced material came from peripheral blood. All receptors derive from a man younger than 35 with COVID-19, enrolled during active disease. The CDR3 runs from the conserved cysteine through the conserved F or W. Fields, in order: V gene, D gene, J gene, clone size, CDR3 protein, CDR3 DNA. D genes are given only for firm matches. Only some rows state a clone size, as once, few, many or a class for expanded clones.

V gene: TRBV29-1; D gene: TRBD1; J gene: TRBJ1-3; clone size: NA; CDR3 protein: CSVRGTGSGNTIYF; CDR3 DNA: TGCAGCGTGCGGGGGACAGGGTCTGGAAACACCATATATTTT
V gene: TRBV14; D gene: TRBD1; J gene: TRBJ1-3; clone size: NA; CDR3 protein: CASSQDRDSRLNGNTIYF; CDR3 DNA: TGTGCCAGCAGCCAGGATAGGGACAGCCGACTGAATGGAAACACCATATATTTT
V gene: TRBV3-1/TRBV3-2; D gene: TRBD1; J gene: TRBJ2-3; clone size: NA; CDR3 protein: CASSQELDRGTDTQYF; CDR3 DNA: TGTGCCAGCAGCCAAGAATTAGACAGGGGGACAGATACGCAGTATTTT
V gene: TRBV7-2; D gene: NA; J gene: TRBJ2-6; clone size: NA; CDR3 protein: CASSLALGANVLTF; CDR3 DNA: TGTGCCAGCAGCCTCGCCCTAGGGGCCAACGTCCTGACTTTC
V gene: TRBV12-3/TRBV12-4; D gene: NA; J gene: TRBJ1-1; clone size: NA; CDR3 protein: CASSLGLKAFF; CDR3 DNA: TGTGCCAGCAGTTTAGGGCTTAAAGCTTTCTTT
V gene: TRBV7-8; D gene: TRBD2; J gene: TRBJ2-5; clone size: NA; CDR3 protein: CASSSRGLAGRETQYF; CDR3 DNA: TGTGCCAGCAGCTCTAGGGGACTAGCGGGACGAGAGACCCAGTACTTC
V gene: TRBV6-2/TRBV6-3; D gene: NA; J gene: TRBJ1-1; clone size: NA; CDR3 protein: CASSYSLNTEAFF; CDR3 DNA: TGTGCCAGCAGTTATAGCCTGAACACTGAAGCTTTCTTT
V gene: TRBV7-9; D gene: NA; J gene: TRBJ1-1; clone size: NA; CDR3 protein: CASSDPGRTEAFF; CDR3 DNA: TGTGCCAGCAGCGATCCAGGGAGGACTGAAGCTTTCTTT
V gene: TRBV7-4; D gene: NA; J gene: TRBJ2-7; clone size: NA; CDR3 protein: CASSSSGRSSYEQYF; CDR3 DNA: TGTGCCAGCAGCTCGAGCGGAAGGAGCTCCTACGAGCAGTACTTC
V gene: TRBV21-1; D gene: NA; J gene: TRBJ2-5; clone size: NA; CDR3 protein: CASSKCQKHLKGETQYF; CDR3 DNA: TGTGCCAGCAGCAAATGCCAGAAGCACCTAAAGGGGGAGACCCAGTACTTC
V gene: TRBV19; D gene: NA; J gene: TRBJ1-5; clone size: few; CDR3 protein: CASSIDSRGGPQHF; CDR3 DNA: TGTGCCAGTAGTATAGATTCACGGGGGGGCCCCCAGCATTTT
V gene: TRBV7-2; D gene: TRBD2; J gene: TRBJ2-6; clone size: NA; CDR3 protein: CASSSRRGGAPGANVLTF; CDR3 DNA: TGTGCCAGCAGCTCACGCCGGGGGGGCGCCCCTGGGGCCAACGTCCTGACTTTC
V gene: TRBV6-1; D gene: NA; J gene: TRBJ2-2; clone size: NA; CDR3 protein: CASSDWVATGELFF; CDR3 DNA: TGTGCCAGCAGTGATTGGGTAGCCACCGGGGAGCTGTTTTTT
V gene: TRBV5-4; D gene: NA; J gene: TRBJ2-3; clone size: NA; CDR3 protein: CASSPRGLSDTQYF; CDR3 DNA: TGTGCCAGCAGCCCCAGAGGTTTGTCAGATACGCAGTATTTT
V gene: TRBV28; D gene: TRBD2; J gene: TRBJ2-1; clone size: once; CDR3 protein: CASSPPGLAGNNEQFF; CDR3 DNA: TGTGCCAGCAGTCCGCCGGGACTAGCGGGGAACAATGAGCAGTTCTTC
V gene: TRBV28; D gene: TRBD2; J gene: TRBJ2-7; clone size: NA; CDR3 protein: CASSLYRDQGLAYEQYF; CDR3 DNA: TGTGCCAGCAGTTTATACCGGGACCAGGGACTAGCCTACGAGCAGTACTTC
V gene: TRBV7-2; D gene: NA; J gene: TRBJ1-2; clone size: NA; CDR3 protein: CASSLAQGYGYTF; CDR3 DNA: TGTGCCAGCAGCTTAGCACAGGGTTATGGCTACACCTTC
V gene: TRBV23-1; D gene: NA; J gene: TRBJ2-5; clone size: NA; CDR3 protein: CAPPRGQETQYF; CDR3 DNA: TGCGCCCCCCCCCGGGGCCAAGAGACCCAGTACTTC
V gene: TRBV6-6; D gene: NA; J gene: TRBJ1-5; clone size: once; CDR3 protein: CASSYGGGWFQPQHF; CDR3 DNA: TGTGCCAGCAGTTACGGGGGGGGATGGTTTCAGCCCCAGCATTTT
V gene: TRBV28; D gene: TRBD1; J gene: TRBJ1-5; clone size: NA; CDR3 protein: CASSVRVAGGSNNQPQHF; CDR3 DNA: TGTGCCAGCAGTGTTAGGGTCGCAGGGGGAAGTAACAATCAGCCCCAGCATTTT
V gene: TRBV10-3; D gene: NA; J gene: TRBJ2-2; clone size: few; CDR3 protein: CAISAGGTTGELFF; CDR3 DNA: TGTGCCATCAGTGCCGGCGGGACCACCGGGGAGCTGTTTTTT
V gene: TRBV6-5; D gene: TRBD1; J gene: TRBJ1-2; clone size: NA; CDR3 protein: CASSPTGASNYGYTF; CDR3 DNA: TGTGCCAGCAGCCCAACAGGGGCCTCTAACTATGGCTACACCTTC
V gene: TRBV19; D gene: TRBD1; J gene: TRBJ2-5; clone size: NA; CDR3 protein: CASSNHGTVEETQYF; CDR3 DNA: TGTGCCAGTAGTAACCACGGGACAGTGGAAGAGACCCAGTACTTC
V gene: TRBV4-3; D gene: TRBD2; J gene: TRBJ2-5; clone size: NA; CDR3 protein: CASSLSRTSRKMWETQYF; CDR3 DNA: TGCGCCAGCAGCCTCTCCCGGACTAGCAGAAAGATGTGGGAGACCCAGTACTTC
V gene: TRBV7-3; D gene: TRBD2; J gene: TRBJ2-7; clone size: NA; CDR3 protein: CASSFGSQTGTIPQYF; CDR3 DNA: TGTGCCAGCAGCTTTGGCAGCCAAACCGGGACTATACCCCAGTACTTC
V gene: TRBV5-5; D gene: NA; J gene: TRBJ1-4; clone size: NA; CDR3 protein: CASSLASREKLLF; CDR3 DNA: TGTGCCAGCAGCTTGGCCTCGAGGGAAAAACTGCTTTTT
V gene: TRBV11-2; D gene: NA; J gene: TRBJ2-2; clone size: NA; CDR3 protein: CASTLLSAGELFF; CDR3 DNA: TGTGCCAGCACCCTTTTAAGCGCCGGGGAGCTGTTTTTT
V gene: TRBV11-2; D gene: NA; J gene: TRBJ2-3; clone size: NA; CDR3 protein: CASSLGRSTDTQYF; CDR3 DNA: TGTGCCAGCAGCTTGGGCCGAAGCACAGATACGCAGTATTTT
V gene: TRBV7-2; D gene: TRBD2; J gene: TRBJ2-7; clone size: NA; CDR3 protein: CASSLPGLSGSRYEQYF; CDR3 DNA: TGTGCCAGCAGCTTGCCAGGACTAAGCGGGAGTCGATACGAGCAGTACTTC
V gene: TRBV9; D gene: TRBD1; J gene: TRBJ1-5; clone size: NA; CDR3 protein: CASSISGGPNQPQHF; CDR3 DNA: TGTGCCAGCAGCATCTCAGGGGGACCCAATCAGCCCCAGCATTTT
V gene: TRBV11-2; D gene: TRBD1; J gene: TRBJ1-2; clone size: NA; CDR3 protein: CASSLDSRQGTGGYTF; CDR3 DNA: TGTGCCAGCAGCTTAGATTCTAGACAGGGGACAGGCGGCTACACCTTC
V gene: TRBV24-1; D gene: NA; J gene: TRBJ2-3; clone size: once; CDR3 protein: CATSGWTGLRTDTQYF; CDR3 DNA: TGTGCCACCAGTGGCTGGACAGGACTAAGGACAGATACGCAGTATTTT
V gene: TRBV7-2; D gene: TRBD2; J gene: TRBJ2-5; clone size: NA; CDR3 protein: CASSLAGLAGEGETQYF; CDR3 DNA: TGTGCCAGCAGCTTAGCGGGCCTAGCGGGAGAAGGGGAGACCCAGTACTTC
V gene: TRBV7-9; D gene: NA; J gene: TRBJ1-1; clone size: once; CDR3 protein: CASRANTEAFF; CDR3 DNA: TGTGCCAGCAGGGCGAACACTGAAGCTTTCTTT
V gene: TRBV7-2; D gene: NA; J gene: TRBJ2-7; clone size: NA; CDR3 protein: CASSLGATSVRFLEQYF; CDR3 DNA: TGTGCCAGCAGCTTGGGGGCTACTAGTGTCCGTTTCCTCGAGCAGTACTTC
V gene: TRBV25-1; D gene: TRBD1; J gene: TRBJ2-7; clone size: once; CDR3 protein: CASSDPLSGTGFHEQYF; CDR3 DNA: TGTGCCAGCAGTGACCCCCTGTCCGGGACAGGGTTCCACGAGCAGTACTTC
V gene: TRBV7-2; D gene: NA; J gene: TRBJ1-6; clone size: NA; CDR3 protein: CASSLTFGYNSPLHF; CDR3 DNA: TGTGCCAGCAGCTTGACCTTCGGGTATAATTCACCCCTCCACTTT
V gene: TRBV9; D gene: NA; J gene: TRBJ2-2; clone size: NA; CDR3 protein: CASSVEGAPGELFF; CDR3 DNA: TGTGCCAGCAGCGTAGAGGGAGCCCCCGGGGAGCTGTTTTTT
V gene: TRBV7-2; D gene: TRBD1; J gene: TRBJ1-2; clone size: NA; CDR3 protein: CASSLPGQIYGYTF; CDR3 DNA: TGTGCCAGCAGCTTACCGGGACAGATCTATGGCTACACCTTC
V gene: TRBV19; D gene: TRBD1; J gene: TRBJ1-2; clone size: NA; CDR3 protein: CASSPGQGKRLNYGYTF; CDR3 DNA: TGTGCCAGTAGCCCAGGACAGGGAAAACGCTTGAACTATGGCTACACCTTC
V gene: TRBV27; D gene: TRBD1; J gene: TRBJ2-7; clone size: NA; CDR3 protein: CASRVGQGPGEQYF; CDR3 DNA: TGTGCCAGCAGGGTCGGACAGGGACCAGGTGAGCAGTACTTC
V gene: TRBV5-1; D gene: NA; J gene: TRBJ2-7; clone size: once; CDR3 protein: CASSRREPVYEQYF; CDR3 DNA: TGCGCCAGCAGCCGCCGGGAACCAGTCTACGAGCAGTACTTC